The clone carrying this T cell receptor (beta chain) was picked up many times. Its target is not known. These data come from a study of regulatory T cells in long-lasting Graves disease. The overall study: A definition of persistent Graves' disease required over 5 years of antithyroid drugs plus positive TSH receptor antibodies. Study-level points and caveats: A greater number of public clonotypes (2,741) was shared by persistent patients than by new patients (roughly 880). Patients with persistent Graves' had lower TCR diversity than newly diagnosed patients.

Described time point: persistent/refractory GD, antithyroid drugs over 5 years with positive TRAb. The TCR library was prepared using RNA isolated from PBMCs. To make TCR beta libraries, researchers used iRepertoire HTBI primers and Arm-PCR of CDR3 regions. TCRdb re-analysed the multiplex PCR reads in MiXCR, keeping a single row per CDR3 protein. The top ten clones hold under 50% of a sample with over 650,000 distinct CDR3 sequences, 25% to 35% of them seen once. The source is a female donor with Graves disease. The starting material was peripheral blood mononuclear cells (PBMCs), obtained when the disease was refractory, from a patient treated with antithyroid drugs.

CDR3 DNA sequence: TGTGCCATCAGTGAGTCCCCTTCTGGGGATGGCTACACCTTC. This sequence encodes CAISESPSGDGYTF. V gene TRBV10-3 combines with J gene TRBJ1-2, with no clear D. This CDR3 is built from 14 residues. V was clipped by 0 bases and J by 6 bases, with 11 bases between them. Per germline, CDR1 ENHRY and CDR2 SYGVKD.